This TCR beta chain was identified during a study of T cells after yellow fever vaccination. Of note for this clonotype: Its antigen is unidentified.

TCRdb passed the 5' RACE reads through MiXCR, listing each CDR3 protein once. Of roughly 260,000 distinct CDR3 sequences listed, 13% are singletons. The CDR3 has 16 amino acids. Germline V gene data show CDR1 as SGHTA and CDR2 as FQGNSA. Trimming took 2 bases from V and 0 from J; bases not matched to a gene: 3. Points from the study as a whole: Most primary-vaccination clones reappeared after the booster (approximately 95% CD4, more than 70% CD8).

The V call is TRBV7-2, the J call TRBJ2-1; 8 nucleotides line up with TRBD2. The TCR sequence derives from a man aged 25-45 years who received the YFV17D yellow fever vaccine. Source: CD4+ T cells sorted from PBMCs, taken 45 days after the yellow fever booster vaccination. The CDR3 sequence is CASSLRLAGSYNEQFF. Written as DNA, the CDR3 is TGTGCCAGCAGCTTACGCCTAGCGGGCTCCTACAATGAGCAGTTCTTC.